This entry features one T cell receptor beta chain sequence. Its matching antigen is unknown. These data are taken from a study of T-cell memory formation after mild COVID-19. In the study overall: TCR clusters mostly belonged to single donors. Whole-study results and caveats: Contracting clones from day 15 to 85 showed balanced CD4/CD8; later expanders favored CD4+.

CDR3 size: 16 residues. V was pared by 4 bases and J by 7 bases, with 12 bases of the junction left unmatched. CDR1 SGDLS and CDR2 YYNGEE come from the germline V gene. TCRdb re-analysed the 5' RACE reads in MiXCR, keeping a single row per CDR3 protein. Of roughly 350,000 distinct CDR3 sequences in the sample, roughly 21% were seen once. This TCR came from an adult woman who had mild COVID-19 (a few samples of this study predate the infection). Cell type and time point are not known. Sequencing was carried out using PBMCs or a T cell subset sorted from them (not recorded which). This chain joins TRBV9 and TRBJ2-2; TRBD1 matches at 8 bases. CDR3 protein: CASSNPGTGGGGELFF. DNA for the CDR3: TGTGCCAGCAGCAATCCCGGGACAGGAGGCGGCGGGGAGCTGTTTTTT.